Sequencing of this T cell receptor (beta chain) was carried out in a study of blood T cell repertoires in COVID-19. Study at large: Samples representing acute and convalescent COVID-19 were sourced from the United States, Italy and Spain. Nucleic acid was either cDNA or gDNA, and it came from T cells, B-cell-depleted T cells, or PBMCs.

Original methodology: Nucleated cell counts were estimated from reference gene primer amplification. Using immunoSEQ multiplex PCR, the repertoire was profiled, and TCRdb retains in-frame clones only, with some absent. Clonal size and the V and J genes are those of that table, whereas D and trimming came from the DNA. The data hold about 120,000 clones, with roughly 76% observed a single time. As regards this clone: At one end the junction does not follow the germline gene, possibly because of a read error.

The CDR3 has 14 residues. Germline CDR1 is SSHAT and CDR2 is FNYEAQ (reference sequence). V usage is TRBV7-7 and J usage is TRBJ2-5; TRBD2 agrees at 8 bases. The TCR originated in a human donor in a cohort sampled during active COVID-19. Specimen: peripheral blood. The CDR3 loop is CASSLAGQQETQYF. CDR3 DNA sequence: TGTGCTAGCAGTTTAGCGGGACAACAAGAGACCCAGTACTTC.